The 25 T cell receptor beta chains in this list originate from one sample, sequenced in a study of cytomegalovirus exposure and HLA in healthy donors. Primers for the PCR totalled 60 Vbeta and 13 Jbeta. Here immunoSEQ multiplex PCR was the method, and the copy in TCRdb shows in-frame clones only, minus some. The data show 210,000 or so clones, just over 75% seen once. Sequencing was carried out using PBMCs. The receptors shown here come from an older woman in good health and CMV-seropositive.

This chain uses TRBV6-1 with TRBJ2-3; 8 nucleotides align to TRBD2. CDR1 is MNHNS, CDR2 SASEGT, per germline. V shed 8 bases and J 2 bases; nucleotides not matched to a gene: 9. CDR3 length: 15 residues. The CDR3 is CASGRGREATDTQYF. DNA of the CDR3: TGTGCCAGCGGGCGGGGGCGGGAGGCCACAGATACGCAGTATTTT.

The genes are TRBV18 and TRBJ2-1, with TRBD2 matching 12 bases. Looked up from germline, CDR1 is KGHSH and CDR2 is LQKENI. This CDR3 is 15 amino acids long. V was pared by 6 bases and J by 7 bases, with 7 bases of the junction left unmatched. DNA for the CDR3: TGTGCCAGCTCTCTAGCGGGAGGGCCTCGGAATGAGCAGTTCTTC. The encoded protein is CASSLAGGPRNEQFF.

The DNA for the CDR3 is TGTGCCAGCAGCCCGGGGGTAATGACAACTAATGAAAAACTGTTTTTT. Translating gives CASSPGVMTTNEKLFF. V gene TRBV9 combines with J gene TRBJ1-4, with D tentatively TRBD1 (5 bases). The CDR3 spans 16 residues. Germline V CDR1 and CDR2: SGDLS, YYNGEE. The ends were cut back, 4 bases at V and 0 bases at J, with 13 bases in the middle.

The chain carries TRBV28 and TRBJ1-6; a possible D gene is TRBD1 (5 bases). Germline CDR1 and CDR2: MDHEN and SYDVKM. Trimming took 6 bases from V and 2 from J, leaving 17 bases between them. This CDR3 comprises 17 residues. CDR3 sequence (DNA): TGTGCCAGCAGCCCGGGGGGGGTAGGGACCTATAATTCACCCCTCCACTTT. Its translation is CASSPGGVGTYNSPLHF.

The rearrangement links TRBV6-6 to TRBJ2-5; a possible D gene is TRBD2 (5 bases). This CDR3 is 14 amino acids long. Germline CDR1 reads MNHNY; CDR2 reads SVGAGI (reference sequence). V shed 5 bases and J shed 2 bases, with 12 bases lying between them. This CDR3 is CASSPTTGQETQYF. The CDR3 DNA sequence: TGTGCCAGCAGTCCAACCACGGGGCAAGAGACCCAGTACTTC.

The chain has TRBV19 and TRBJ1-4; D is possibly TRBD1 (6 bases). V lost 5 bases, J lost 2 bases, and 12 bases lay in between. Germline lookup yields CDR1 LNHDA and CDR2 SQIVND (reference sequence). The CDR3 covers 15 residues. CDR3 in amino acids: CASSLRTVTNEKLFF. DNA for the CDR3: TGTGCCAGTAGTCTACGGACAGTGACTAATGAAAAACTGTTTTTT.

This clone occurred a few times. V usage is TRBV30 and J usage is TRBJ2-5, with 8 bases matching TRBD2. Trimming cost V 1 base and J 3 bases; bases outside gene matches: 1. Germline CDR1 GTSNPN, CDR2 SVGIG (reference sequence). The CDR3 runs 13 residues. The CDR3 DNA sequence: TGTGCCTGGAGTGAAGCGGGGGAAGAGACCCAGTACTTC. This encodes CAWSEAGEETQYF.

This chain links TRBV7-7 with TRBJ1-1; D gene uncertain. Germline CDR1 and CDR2: SSHAT and FNYEAQ (reference sequence). V shed 2 bases and J shed 1 base, with 5 bases lying between them. The CDR3 runs 13 residues. The CDR3 region has the DNA TGTGCCAGCAGCTTATCCCAGAACACTGAAGCTTTCTTT. As protein: CASSLSQNTEAFF. Full variable domain (rest looked up from reference TRBV7-7 and TRBJ1-1): GAGVSQSPRYKVTKRGQDVTLRCDPISSHATLYWYQQALGQGPEFLTYFNYEAQPDKSGLPSDRFSAERPEGSISTLTIQRTEQRDSAMYRCASSLSQNTEAFFGQGTRLTVV.

This clone was counted a single time. The chain combines TRBV21-1 with TRBJ2-1; the table's D call TRBD2 went unverified against the DNA. TRBV21-1 is an annotated pseudogene. The CDR3 is made up of 20 amino acids. CDR3 residues: CASSTHVVLAGGGGDNEQFF. In DNA, the CDR3 is TGTGCCAGCAGCACCCACGTGGTCCTAGCGGGAGGGGGGGGAGACAATGAGCAGTTCTTC.

This sequence joins TRBV19 and TRBJ2-2, with 10 positions matching TRBD1. The CDR3 totals 16 residues. Unmatched junction bases numbered 6, after V lost 1 base and J lost 7 bases. The germline gives CDR1 LNHDA, CDR2 SQIVND (reference sequence). The CDR3 sequence: CASSIGGTGAVGELFF. As DNA, the CDR3 is TGTGCCAGTAGTATAGGGGGGACAGGGGCTGTCGGGGAGCTGTTTTTT.

The rearrangement links TRBV30 to TRBJ1-5; no clear D gene. Trimming removed 0 bases at V and 4 bases at J, with 10 bases between. The germline gives CDR1 GTSNPN, CDR2 SVGIG (reference sequence). The CDR3 extends over 14 amino acids. The CDR3 DNA reads as TGTGCCTGGAGTGTAAGGCTGAGGAATCAGCCCCAGCATTTT. This sequence encodes CAWSVRLRNQPQHF.

The chain employs TRBV2 and TRBJ2-1; D gene uncertain. Germline CDR1 and CDR2: SNHLY and FYNNEI. Trimming shortened V by 5 bases and J by 8 bases, and 7 bases separated the two germline ends. There are 11 residues in the CDR3. The CDR3 loop reads CASSFVDEQFF. CDR3 nucleotide sequence: TGTGCCAGCAGTTTTGTCGATGAGCAGTTCTTC.

The CDR3 protein is CASSKRGTGNTGELFF. In DNA form, the CDR3 reads TGTGCCAGCAGCAAGCGGGGGACGGGGAACACCGGGGAGCTGTTTTTT. The J gene is TRBJ2-2, the V gene TRBV21-1; no DNA check was done on the table's D call, TRBD2. TRBV21-1 represents a pseudogene. CDR3 length equals 16 residues.

The J gene is TRBJ1-5, the V gene TRBV5-1, with TRBD1 matching 11 bases. The V segment lost 4 bases and the J segment 9 bases; nucleotides outside the gene matches: 6. The CDR3 spans 14 residues. Germline V gene lookup returns CDR1 SGHRS and CDR2 YFSETQ. CDR3 sequence: CASSPGTGGMPQHF. CDR3 coding DNA: TGCGCCAGCAGCCCCGGGACAGGGGGTATGCCCCAGCATTTT.

V usage is TRBV5-6 and J usage is TRBJ1-4; D is possibly TRBD1 (5 bases). Trimming cost V 0 bases and J 13 bases, with 10 bases left between them. This CDR3 comprises 12 residues. Germline loops: CDR1 SGHDT, CDR2 YYEEEE. Here the CDR3 DNA reads TGTGCCAGCAGCTTGGACCAGGGTTTACTGTTTTTT. Translated, it gives CASSLDQGLLFF.

The genes are TRBV5-5 and TRBJ2-3, with 8 bases that match TRBD2. CDR1 and CDR2 (germline): SGHKS, YYEKEE (reference sequence). The ends lost 3 bases at V and 4 bases at J; junction bases unmatched: 10. CDR3 length equals 16 residues. CDR3 nucleotide sequence: TGTGCCAGCAGCTCCTCGCGGGGGGAGGACGCAGATACGCAGTATTTT. Translating it yields CASSSSRGEDADTQYF.

The J gene is TRBJ1-1, the V gene TRBV30; TRBD1 is a possible D gene (6 bases). The CDR3 spans 13 residues. Germline-derived CDR1 and CDR2 are GTSNPN and SVGIG (reference sequence). The germline V and J ends were trimmed by 1 base and 1 base, with 7 bases remaining between them. Here the CDR3 DNA reads TGTGCCTGGAGTGAACAGGGGAACACTGAAGCTTTCTTT. This translates into CAWSEQGNTEAFF.

The rearrangement links TRBV29-1 to TRBJ1-2; weak D call: TRBD1 (5 bases). This CDR3 region has 13 residues. V lost 6 bases and J 1 base, leaving 12 bases between the germline ends. Looked up from germline, CDR1 is SQVTM and CDR2 is ANQGSEA. The CDR3 loop reads CSVGKGNNYGYTF. The DNA of the CDR3 is TGCAGCGTAGGAAAGGGGAATAACTATGGCTACACCTTC.

The chain recombines TRBV27 with TRBJ2-5, with TRBD1 identical over 8 bases. The better agreement between TRBJ2-7 and the DNA end casts doubt on the J call. This CDR3 region has 16 residues. Germline V CDR1 and CDR2: MNHEY, SMNVEV (reference sequence). CDR3 residues: CASSFRTGPSAYEQYF. The CDR3 DNA is TGTGCCAGCAGTTTTCGGACAGGGCCATCTGCCTACGAGCAGTACTTC.

This chain connects TRBV7-9 to TRBJ2-1, with D possibly being TRBD2 (5 bases). Germline CDR1 SEHNR, CDR2 FQNEAQ (reference sequence). The CDR3 consists of 15 residues. V lost 2 bases and J 1 base, leaving 9 bases between the germline ends. CDR3 sequence: CASSLIRGSYNEQFF. CDR3 bases: TGTGCCAGCAGCTTAATCCGGGGTTCCTACAATGAGCAGTTCTTC. The whole variable domain, filled in from reference TRBV7-9 and TRBJ2-1, reads DTGVSQNPRHKITKRGQNVTFRCDPISEHNRLYWYRQTLGQGPEFLTYFQNEAQLEKSRLLSDRFSAERPKGSFSTLEIQRTEQGDSAMYLCASSLIRGSYNEQFFGPGTRLTVL.

In nucleotides, the CDR3 is TGTGCCAGCAGTCACCGTCCGGTCCCCCAAGAGACCCAGTACTTC. Translated, it gives CASSHRPVPQETQYF. The V call is TRBV6-5, the J call TRBJ2-5; D gene unclear. Germline V gene sequence: CDR1 MNHEY, CDR2 SVGAGI. The V and J ends lost 5 bases and 1 base respectively, with 14 bases between them. The CDR3 contains 15 residues.

This chain connects TRBV7-9 to TRBJ2-1; 10 bases line up with TRBD2. CDR3 length: 16 residues. Germline lookup yields CDR1 SEHNR and CDR2 FQNEAQ (reference sequence). V dropped 5 bases and J dropped 3; count of bases not matched to a gene: 7. CDR3: CASSPSGTSVYNEQFF. The CDR3 nucleotides are TGTGCCAGCAGCCCCAGCGGGACTAGCGTCTACAATGAGCAGTTCTTC.

This clone showed up just once. The genes are TRBV2 and TRBJ1-2; D gene ambiguous. The CDR3 extends over 13 amino acids. Germline lookup yields CDR1 SNHLY and CDR2 FYNNEI. V was cut by 6 bases and J by 1 base, with 9 bases left in between. The CDR3 reads CASRTDSNYGYTF. As DNA, the CDR3 is TGTGCCAGCAGGACTGATAGTAACTATGGCTACACCTTC.

The rearrangement joins TRBV18 to TRBJ2-7; D possibly corresponds to TRBD1 (5 bases). V was pared by 4 bases and J by 1 base, with 5 bases between. This CDR3 has 12 amino acids. Germline CDR1 is KGHSH and CDR2 is LQKENI. The CDR3 protein is CASSQGSYEQYF. The CDR3 region has the DNA TGTGCCAGCTCACAGGGGTCCTACGAGCAGTACTTC.

The chain uses TRBV7-2 and TRBJ2-7; tentatively, D is TRBD2 (5 bases). Trimming left V 1 base short and J 2 bases short, with 9 bases between. Germline CDR1 SGHTA, CDR2 FQGNSA. The CDR3 spans 14 residues. The CDR3 nucleotides are TGTGCCAGCAGCTTAGTTGGAGGTCCCTACGAGCAGTACTTC. Amino acids: CASSLVGGPYEQYF.